Presented here are 25 T cell receptor beta chains from one specimen sequenced in a study of blood T cell repertoires in COVID-19. Some clones are missing from TCRdb's copy, which holds only in-frame ones; the method was immunoSEQ multiplex PCR. Among approximately 250,000 clones, approximately 86% were seen once, and the ten largest hold roughly 4.9%. The specimen sequenced was peripheral blood. Source of these receptors: a woman aged 60-75 years with COVID-19, enrolled during active disease.

This chain uses TRBV24-1 with TRBJ2-1; D unresolved. CDR1 and CDR2 (germline): KGHDR, SFDVKD. This CDR3 comprises 15 residues. V was trimmed by 2 bases and J by 4 bases, leaving 11 bases between them. The CDR3 region is CATSDYARSYNEQFF. DNA of the CDR3: TGTGCCACCAGTGATTATGCTCGGAGTTACAATGAGCAGTTCTTC.

V gene TRBV19 combines with J gene TRBJ1-4; 12 bases map to TRBD1. There are 15 residues in the CDR3. The V segment lost 5 bases and the J segment 6 bases; nucleotides outside the gene matches: 4. Germline assignment: CDR1 LNHDA and CDR2 SQIVND (reference sequence). The CDR3 DNA reads as TGTGCCAGTAGTGCTGGGACAGGGGGCTATGAAAAACTGTTTTTT. Residues: CASSAGTGGYEKLFF.

To note about this clone: The sample carries other DNA sequences with the same CDR3. The genes are TRBV7-8 and TRBJ2-2, with D perhaps matching TRBD2 (6 bases). Germline V gives CDR1 SGHVS, CDR2 FQNEAQ. This CDR3 spans 14 amino acids. Trimming removed 4 bases from V and 4 bases from J, with 10 bases in between. The CDR3 is CASSSFGGTGELFF. The CDR3 bases are TGTGCCAGCAGCTCGTTCGGGGGCACCGGGGAGCTGTTTTTT.

This chain's CDR3 is CASSKGDSYGNTIYF. DNA of the CDR3: TGTGCCAGCAGCAAAGGGGACAGCTATGGAAACACCATATATTTT. The J gene is TRBJ1-3, the V gene TRBV28; TRBD1 matches 7 bases. The CDR3 has 15 residues. J lost 3 bases, V lost 6 bases, and 8 bases had no gene match. Germline V lookup: CDR1 MDHEN, CDR2 SYDVKM.

This chain connects TRBV3-1 (or the pseudogene TRBV3-2) to TRBJ1-2; D is perhaps TRBD1 (5 bases). The CDR3 is 15 amino acids. Germline CDR1 reads LGHDT; CDR2 reads YNNKEL (reference sequence). The V end was cut by 6 bases, the J end by 5 bases, with 19 bases between. The CDR3 DNA sequence: TGTGCCAGCAGACTAGCGGGACGGATAGGGTATGGCTACACCTTC. Amino acids: CASRLAGRIGYGYTF.

The genes are TRBV19 and TRBJ2-7; TRBD1 matches 7 bases. Losses at the gene ends were 3 bases for V and 3 bases for J; bases not matched to a gene: 5. Germline V lookup: CDR1 LNHDA, CDR2 SQIVND (reference sequence). This CDR3 region has 14 residues. CDR3: CASSIGTENYEQYF. The DNA of the CDR3 is TGTGCCAGTAGTATCGGGACAGAGAACTACGAGCAGTACTTC.

This clone was counted only a few times. The J gene is TRBJ1-4, the V gene TRBV28; 12 nucleotides match TRBD1. The CDR3 length is 16 residues. J gave up 7 bases and V 4 bases, and 7 bases lay outside the gene matches. Germline assignment: CDR1 MDHEN and CDR2 SYDVKM. Here the CDR3 reads CASSSRDRGPAEKLFF. The CDR3 DNA reads as TGTGCCAGCAGTTCGCGGGACAGGGGGCCGGCTGAAAAACTGTTTTTT.

V and J are TRBV24-1 and TRBJ1-2; 12 bases map to TRBD1. The germline V gene encodes CDR1 KGHDR and CDR2 SFDVKD. This CDR3 comprises 15 residues. The V gene end was trimmed by 5 bases and the J gene end by 7 bases; junction bases not matched to a gene: 7. For the CDR3, the DNA is TGTGCCACCAGTGGGGGACAGGGGGCGGTCCGTGGCTACACCTTC. It encodes CATSGGQGAVRGYTF.

The CDR3 sequence: CATSDSGTVYGYTF. In DNA, the CDR3 is TGTGCCACCAGTGATTCCGGGACAGTCTATGGCTACACCTTC. The rearrangement uses TRBV24-1 and TRBJ1-2; 7 bases agree with TRBD1. Unmatched junction bases numbered 3, after V lost 2 bases and J lost 4 bases. The CDR3 extends over 14 amino acids. Germline CDR1 KGHDR, CDR2 SFDVKD.

V and J are TRBV9 and TRBJ1-1; D is possibly TRBD1 (6 bases). V was cut by 4 bases and J by 4 bases, with 20 bases left in between. This CDR3 contains 16 residues. The germline V gene has CDR1 SGDLS and CDR2 YYNGEE. In nucleotides, the CDR3 is TGTGCCAGCAGCTCCCCAGCCCCAGGGGTAATCACTGAAGCTTTCTTT. As protein: CASSSPAPGVITEAFF.

This chain joins TRBV11-3 and TRBJ2-1; 7 bases align to TRBD1. V lost 4 bases and J lost 2; bases outside the gene matches: 5. This CDR3 spans 15 amino acids. Germline V gene data show CDR1 as SGHNT and CDR2 as YENEEA. CDR3 in DNA: TGTGCCAGCAGCTCCCGACAGGGAACCTACAATGAGCAGTTCTTC. The encoded protein is CASSSRQGTYNEQFF.

The chain combines TRBV6-5 with TRBJ1-5; D might be TRBD1 (6 bases). Trimming took off 6 bases at V and 1 base at J, with 13 bases between the two ends. The CDR3 contains 15 residues. Germline lookup yields CDR1 MNHEY and CDR2 SVGAGI. The DNA of the CDR3 is TGTGCCAGCAGGGATACAGGGCAAAGCAATCAGCCCCAGCATTTT. Translating gives CASRDTGQSNQPQHF.

The sample holds a few counts of this clone. V and J are TRBV28 and TRBJ1-2; 7 bases fit TRBD1. The CDR3 consists of 15 residues. Germline V gene lookup returns CDR1 MDHEN and CDR2 SYDVKM. V was pared by 8 bases and J by 4 bases, with 13 bases of the junction left unmatched. CDR3 in amino acids: CASVIGGAGLYGYTF. As DNA, the CDR3 is TGTGCCAGCGTGATAGGGGGCGCAGGACTCTATGGCTACACCTTC.

To note about this clone: Because the CDR3's place on the DNA is in doubt, the DNA is left out and the CDR3 is given as listed by TCRdb. The V call is TRBV28, the J call TRBJ2-7; the D segment call TRBD2 is taken from the table without a DNA check. The germline V gene encodes CDR1 MDHEN and CDR2 SYDVKM. The CDR3 is 12 amino acids in total, end residues counted. CDR3 sequence reads: CASSSSLGVKYF.

The chain joins TRBV6-6 to TRBJ2-1, with D possibly being TRBD2 (5 bases). The V gene lost 8 bases and the J gene lost 2 bases, with 10 bases spanning the gap. CDR3 length: 13 residues. Germline V lookup: CDR1 MNHNY, CDR2 SVGAGI (reference sequence). CDR3 coding DNA: TGTGCCAGCCGTGAGACTACCTACAATGAGCAGTTCTTC. This codes for CASRETTYNEQFF.

The V gene is TRBV5-1, the J gene TRBJ1-3, with D possibly TRBD1 on 6 matching bases. The V gene lost 4 bases and the J gene lost 3 bases, with 11 bases spanning the gap. From germline, CDR1 is SGHRS and CDR2 YFSETQ. The CDR3 consists of 14 residues. Here the CDR3 reads CASSRDRLGNTIYF. CDR3 nucleotide sequence: TGCGCCAGCAGCCGTGACAGGCTTGGAAACACCATATATTTT.

The J gene is TRBJ1-1, the V gene TRBV5-1; a possible D gene is TRBD1 (5 bases). Looked up from germline, CDR1 is SGHRS and CDR2 is YFSETQ. V was pared by 3 bases and J by 0 bases, with 9 bases between. This CDR3 region has 14 residues. The CDR3 loop reads CASSWSGVNTEAFF. CDR3 in DNA: TGCGCCAGCAGCTGGTCGGGGGTGAACACTGAAGCTTTCTTT. Combining the CDR3 with reference TRBV5-1 and TRBJ1-1 gives the whole variable domain KAGVTQTPRYLIKTRGQQVTLSCSPISGHRSVSWYQQTPGQGLQFLFEYFSETQRNKGNFPGRFSGRQFSNSRSEMNVSTLELGDSALYLCASSWSGVNTEAFFGQGTRLTVV.

This clone was observed a single time. The rearrangement joins TRBV28 to TRBJ2-1; a possible D gene is TRBD2 (5 bases). V dropped 3 bases and J dropped 4 bases, with 16 bases sitting between them. Germline CDR1 MDHEN, CDR2 SYDVKM. The CDR3 extends over 16 amino acids. CDR3 protein: CASSLAGSGSYNEQFF. CDR3 bases: TGTGCCAGCAGTTTGGCTGGCAGCGGCTCATACAATGAGCAGTTCTTC.

This clone came up once. V is TRBV10-3 and J is TRBJ1-6; 8 bases are a match to TRBD1. J gave up 9 bases and V 4 bases, and 8 bases lay outside the gene matches. This CDR3 has 15 residues. CDR1 and CDR2 (germline): ENHRY, SYGVKD. CDR3 DNA: TGTGCCATCAGTGGTTTACAGGGGGTGGGTTCACCCCTCCACTTT. This encodes CAISGLQGVGSPLHF.

The V call is TRBV6-6, the J call TRBJ1-2; D ambiguous. Germline V gene lookup returns CDR1 MNHNY and CDR2 SVGAGI (reference sequence). The CDR3 is made up of 15 amino acids. V was shortened by 5 bases and J by 0 bases, with 13 bases between the two germline ends. The CDR3 DNA reads as TGTGCCAGCAGTACCCCACAAACAGCTAACTATGGCTACACCTTC. Translated: CASSTPQTANYGYTF.

V is TRBV27 and J is TRBJ2-7, with D hard to call. The CDR3 is 15 residues long. Germline V lookup: CDR1 MNHEY, CDR2 SMNVEV (reference sequence). Between the trimmed V and J ends, which lost 6 bases and 0 bases, there was a span of 15 bases. The CDR3 coding sequence is TGTGCCAGCAGCAGAGACGGAGTGAGCTCCTACGAGCAGTACTTC. This codes for CASSRDGVSSYEQYF.

The chain recombines TRBV20-1 with TRBJ1-4; D uncertain. The CDR3 runs 14 residues. In germline, CDR1 is DFQATT, CDR2 SNEGSKA (reference sequence). V was clipped by 6 bases and J by 5 bases, with 16 bases between them. The chain's CDR3 is CSASRVPVNEKLFF. CDR3 sequence (DNA): TGCAGTGCGAGTCGGGTTCCCGTCAATGAAAAACTGTTTTTT.

This sequence joins TRBV5-5 and TRBJ1-5; D might be TRBD1 (6 bases). Trimming took 0 bases from V and 2 from J, leaving 12 bases between them. From germline, CDR1 is SGHKS and CDR2 YYEKEE (reference sequence). This CDR3 is 16 amino acids long. CDR3 loop: CASSLEGRGGNQPQHF. CDR3 DNA sequence: TGTGCCAGCAGCTTGGAGGGCAGGGGTGGCAATCAGCCCCAGCATTTT.

This clone was observed once. This rearrangement joins TRBV7-9 to TRBJ2-1, with 8 bases that match TRBD2. Germline assignment: CDR1 SEHNR and CDR2 FQNEAQ (reference sequence). This CDR3 has 13 amino acids. V was pared by 0 bases and J by 16 bases, with 8 bases of the junction left unmatched. The CDR3 DNA is TGTGCCAGCAGCTTAGCTCCAAGCGGGAGTTCATTCTTC. Translation gives CASSLAPSGSSFF.

The rearrangement joins TRBV7-2 to TRBJ2-5; D might be TRBD2 (6 bases). The CDR3 runs to 14 residues. Germline V gives CDR1 SGHTA, CDR2 FQGNSA. Trimming left V 5 bases short and J 2 bases short, with 12 bases between. The CDR3 coding sequence is TGTGCCAGCAGCCTAGGCGGGAATCAAGAGACCCAGTACTTC. The encoded protein is CASSLGGNQETQYF.